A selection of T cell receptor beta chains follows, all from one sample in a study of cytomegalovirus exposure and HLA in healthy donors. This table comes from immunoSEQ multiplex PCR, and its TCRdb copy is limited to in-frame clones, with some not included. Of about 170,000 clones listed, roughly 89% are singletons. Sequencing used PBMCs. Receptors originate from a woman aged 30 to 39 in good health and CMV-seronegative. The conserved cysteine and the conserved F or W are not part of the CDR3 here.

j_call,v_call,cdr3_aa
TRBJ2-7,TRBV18,ASSPLPGYEQY
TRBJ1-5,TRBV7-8,ASSLATGINQPQH
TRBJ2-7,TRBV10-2,ASSETDYEQY
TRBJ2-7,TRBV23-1,ASSHPQGARTSYEQY
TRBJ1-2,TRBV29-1,SARAPGQMWGYT
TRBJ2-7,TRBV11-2,ASSPRTAYEQY
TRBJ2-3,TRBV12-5,ASGAGQRGDTQY
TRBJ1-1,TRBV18,ASSPPGSGGEAF
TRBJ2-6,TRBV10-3,AISETHLIGHFSGANVLT
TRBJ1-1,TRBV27,ASRPGQGADTEAF
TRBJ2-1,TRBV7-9,ATEGTNEQF
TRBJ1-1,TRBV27,ASSSRTGGYSDTEAF
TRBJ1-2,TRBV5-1,ASNPAPGASNGYT
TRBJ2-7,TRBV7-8,ASSQRGQGATYEQY
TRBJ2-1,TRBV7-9,ASSFPGLAYNEQF
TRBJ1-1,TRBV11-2,ASSLFGHEAF
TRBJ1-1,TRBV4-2,ASSQLTGTTEAF
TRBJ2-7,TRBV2,ASSEMVRGTYEQY
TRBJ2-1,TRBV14,ASSLTSGAYNEQF
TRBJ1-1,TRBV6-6,ASSYGGQMVTEAF
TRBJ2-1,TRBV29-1,SVVPSGGDEQF
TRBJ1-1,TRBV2,ASSEVALADTEAF
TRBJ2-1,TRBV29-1,SVPPGLAVHEQF
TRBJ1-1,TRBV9,ASSGGTGVYTEAF
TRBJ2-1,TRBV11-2,ASSFRTSGYNEQF
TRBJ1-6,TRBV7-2,ASSLGAYNSPLH
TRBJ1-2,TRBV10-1,ASLRDIGYGYT
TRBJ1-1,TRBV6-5,ASSGRGGGNEAF
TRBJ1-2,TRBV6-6,ATTRTGVSGYT
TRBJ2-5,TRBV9,ASSAGWAGLAGGTQY
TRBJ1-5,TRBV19,ASSPNLRGQPQH
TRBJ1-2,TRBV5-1,ASSHGTANYGYT
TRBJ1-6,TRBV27,ASSLGTGSSPLH
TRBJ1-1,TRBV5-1,ASSLAIVTGMTEAF
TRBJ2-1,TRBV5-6,ASSLAGQEYNEQF
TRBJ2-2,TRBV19,ASSLPLLGGRTGELF
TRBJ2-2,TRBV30,AWRKGHINTGELF
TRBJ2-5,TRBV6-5,ASSSLRVVSKTQY
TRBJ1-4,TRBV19,ASSERTATNEKLF
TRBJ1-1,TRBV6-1,ASSVSENTEAF
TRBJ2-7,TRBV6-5,ASSTGVYEQY
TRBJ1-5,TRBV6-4,ASSVDQGNPPDQPQH
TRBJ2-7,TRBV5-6,ASSLLTGRHEQY
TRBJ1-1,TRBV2,ASSAGRKNTEAF
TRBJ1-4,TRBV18,ASSLLDRLNEKLF
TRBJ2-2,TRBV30,AWGDRDTGELF
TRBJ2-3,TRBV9,ASSVGAGVGTDTQY
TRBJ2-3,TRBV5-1,ASSAGTSGTDTQY
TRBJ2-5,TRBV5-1,ASSLWGGIDKETQY
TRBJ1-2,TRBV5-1,ASSLGQGVANYGYT
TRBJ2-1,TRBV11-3,ASSTSGGWYNEQF
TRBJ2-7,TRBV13,ASSLGQGSKY
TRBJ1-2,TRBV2,ASSEGGRIYGYT
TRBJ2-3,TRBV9,ASSHWGGRGGPDTQY
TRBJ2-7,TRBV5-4,ASSFSSGDYEQY